The 12 T cell receptor beta chains below come from one sample, sequenced in a study of patients and donors after allogeneic stem cell transplantation. One entry per CDR3 protein results from TCRdb running MiXCR on the RT-PCR reads. The table shows 150,000 or so distinct CDR3 sequences, with approximately 22% occurring only once. The sequenced material came from blood, either unsorted or a sorted T cell fraction (not recorded which). These receptor sequences come from a human donor who was either an allogeneic HSCT recipient or a stem cell or donor lymphocyte infusion donor (not recorded which). It is not recorded whose cells these are; they may come from a transplant donor.

This clonotype was detected only a few times. The rearrangement links TRBV12-3 or TRBV12-4 to TRBJ1-1, with D hard to call. Trimming stripped 6 bases from V and 0 bases from J, with 8 bases between. The CDR3 has 13 amino acids. This chain's CDR3 is CASSLYMNTEAFF. The CDR3 region has the DNA TGTGCCAGCAGCCTCTATATGAACACTGAAGCTTTCTTT.

CDR3 residues: CSVILGTVNTEAFF. The CDR3 nucleotides are TGCAGCGTTATCCTCGGGACGGTGAACACTGAAGCTTTCTTT. The V gene is TRBV29-1, the J gene TRBJ1-1, with a tentative D call TRBD1 (5 bases). V dropped 5 bases and J dropped 0 bases, with 13 bases sitting between them. This CDR3 has 14 amino acids. CDR1 SQVTM and CDR2 ANQGSEA come from the germline V gene.

There are a few counts of this clonotype. V gene TRBV6-5 combines with J gene TRBJ2-1; 9 bases agree with TRBD2. V shed 7 bases, J shed 6 bases, and the junction held 10 bases outside the gene matches. Germline V gene lookup returns CDR1 MNHEY and CDR2 SVGAGI. CDR3 length equals 15 residues. The CDR3 reads CASTYFSGSSNEQFF. In DNA, the CDR3 is TGTGCCAGCACCTACTTTAGCGGGAGTTCCAATGAGCAGTTCTTC.

This clonotype was recorded at least ten times. The rearrangement uses TRBV18 and TRBJ1-2; no clear D gene. V lost 2 bases and J 3 bases, leaving 7 bases between the germline ends. Germline CDR1 reads KGHSH; CDR2 reads LQKENI. This CDR3 has 13 residues. In DNA form, the CDR3 reads TGTGCCAGCTCACCAGACGGGGACTATGGCTACACCTTC. It is translated as CASSPDGDYGYTF.

In nucleotides, the CDR3 is TGCGCCAGCAGCCAAGTGTTGACAGAAGAGGGCTACACCTTC. Translating gives CASSQVLTEEGYTF. The chain links TRBV4-1 to TRBJ1-2; D may be TRBD1 (5 bases). Looked up from germline, CDR1 is MGHRA and CDR2 is YSYEKL. The V end lost 1 base, the J end lost 8 bases, and 14 bases lay between the germline ends. The CDR3 extends over 14 amino acids.

This clonotype was seen more than once but under ten times. The chain links TRBV12-3 or TRBV12-4 to TRBJ2-7; unclear D gene. CDR3 length equals 12 residues. With 3 bases removed from V and 4 bases from J, the gap between germline ends came to 7 bases. This CDR3 reads CASSLINYEQYF. In DNA form, the CDR3 reads TGTGCCAGCAGTTTGATTAATTACGAGCAGTACTTC.

V gene TRBV7-9 combines with J gene TRBJ1-1, with D unclear. V was clipped by 3 bases and J by 1 base, with 12 bases between them. The V gene's germline CDR1 is SEHNR and CDR2 FQNEAQ (reference sequence). This CDR3 has 15 amino acids. The CDR3 spells CASSFSPGSNTEAFF. The CDR3 DNA is TGTGCCAGCAGCTTCTCTCCGGGGTCGAACACTGAAGCTTTCTTT.

The rearrangement links TRBV27 to TRBJ2-6, with D unclear. V lost 5 bases, J lost 0 bases, and 8 bases lay in between. The CDR3 sequence is 15 residues long. Per the germline V gene, CDR1 is MNHEY and CDR2 is SMNVEV (reference sequence). As DNA, the CDR3 is TGTGCCAGCAGTGCCGGCCTCTCTGGGGCCAACGTCCTGACTTTC. It yields the protein CASSAGLSGANVLTF.

This clonotype was picked up a small number of times. The chain is built from TRBV27 and TRBJ1-2; 8 nucleotides align to TRBD1. The CDR3 runs 14 residues. V dropped 5 bases and J dropped 5; count of bases not matched to a gene: 7. Germline CDR1 and CDR2: MNHEY and SMNVEV (reference sequence). CDR3 in amino acids: CASSEQGALYGYTF. The CDR3 DNA reads as TGTGCCAGCAGTGAGCAGGGGGCCCTATATGGCTACACCTTC.

This clonotype has a handful of counts. The rearrangement joins TRBV7-2 to TRBJ1-1; 9 nucleotides match TRBD1. V trimming: 7 bases; J trimming: 7 bases; junction bases outside the gene matches: 10. Germline V CDR1 and CDR2: SGHTA, FQGNSA. The CDR3 has 14 amino acids. The CDR3 here is CASKLGDRASEAFF. CDR3 nucleotide sequence: TGTGCCAGCAAACTCGGGGACAGGGCTAGTGAAGCTTTCTTT.

This chain uses TRBV4-2 with TRBJ2-7; 9 bases match TRBD2. CDR1 and CDR2 (germline): LGHNA, YNFKEQ. The CDR3 length is 16 residues. The V segment lost 0 bases and the J segment 6 bases; nucleotides outside the gene matches: 9. CDR3 amino acids: CASSQEWGSGSGEQYF. The DNA of the CDR3 is TGTGCCAGCAGCCAAGAATGGGGTAGCGGGAGTGGCGAGCAGTACTTC.

V and J are TRBV5-1 and TRBJ2-1; 7 bases line up with TRBD1. Germline trimming cut 2 bases from V and 0 bases from J; bases unmatched to any gene: 14. The CDR3 length is 19 residues. Germline V gives CDR1 SGHRS, CDR2 YFSETQ. CDR3 residues: CASSFHTAFGDSSYNEQFF. The CDR3 region has the DNA TGCGCCAGCAGCTTCCACACGGCCTTCGGGGACAGCTCCTACAATGAGCAGTTCTTC.